The subject of this entry is one T cell receptor beta chain. The length of the CDR3 is 15 residues. V lost 1 base to trimming and J lost 5 bases, with 14 bases between them. The germline gives CDR1 MNHNS, CDR2 SASEGT. This sample is part of a study of blood T cell repertoires in COVID-19. Across the study: Spain, Italy and the United States supplied samples that represented acute and convalescent COVID-19. Sample material is recorded as cDNA or gDNA derived from T cells, B-cell-depleted T cells, or PBMCs.

Study processing details: Reference gene primer amplification in the assay estimated nucleated cell counts. Sequencing used immunoSEQ multiplex PCR; TCRdb keeps in-frame clones, though not all of them. V, J and clone size were drawn from that table, and D and trimming were deduced from the DNA. The sample has roughly 71,000 clones, roughly 84% seen once. This clonotype originated in a man aged 45 to 65 with active COVID-19. Sequenced input: peripheral blood. V usage is TRBV6-1 and J usage is TRBJ2-5; D remains unclear. The CDR3 loop is CASSEESFPGETQYF. The CDR3 coding sequence is TGTGCCAGCAGTGAAGAGTCATTCCCCGGGGAGACCCAGTACTTC.